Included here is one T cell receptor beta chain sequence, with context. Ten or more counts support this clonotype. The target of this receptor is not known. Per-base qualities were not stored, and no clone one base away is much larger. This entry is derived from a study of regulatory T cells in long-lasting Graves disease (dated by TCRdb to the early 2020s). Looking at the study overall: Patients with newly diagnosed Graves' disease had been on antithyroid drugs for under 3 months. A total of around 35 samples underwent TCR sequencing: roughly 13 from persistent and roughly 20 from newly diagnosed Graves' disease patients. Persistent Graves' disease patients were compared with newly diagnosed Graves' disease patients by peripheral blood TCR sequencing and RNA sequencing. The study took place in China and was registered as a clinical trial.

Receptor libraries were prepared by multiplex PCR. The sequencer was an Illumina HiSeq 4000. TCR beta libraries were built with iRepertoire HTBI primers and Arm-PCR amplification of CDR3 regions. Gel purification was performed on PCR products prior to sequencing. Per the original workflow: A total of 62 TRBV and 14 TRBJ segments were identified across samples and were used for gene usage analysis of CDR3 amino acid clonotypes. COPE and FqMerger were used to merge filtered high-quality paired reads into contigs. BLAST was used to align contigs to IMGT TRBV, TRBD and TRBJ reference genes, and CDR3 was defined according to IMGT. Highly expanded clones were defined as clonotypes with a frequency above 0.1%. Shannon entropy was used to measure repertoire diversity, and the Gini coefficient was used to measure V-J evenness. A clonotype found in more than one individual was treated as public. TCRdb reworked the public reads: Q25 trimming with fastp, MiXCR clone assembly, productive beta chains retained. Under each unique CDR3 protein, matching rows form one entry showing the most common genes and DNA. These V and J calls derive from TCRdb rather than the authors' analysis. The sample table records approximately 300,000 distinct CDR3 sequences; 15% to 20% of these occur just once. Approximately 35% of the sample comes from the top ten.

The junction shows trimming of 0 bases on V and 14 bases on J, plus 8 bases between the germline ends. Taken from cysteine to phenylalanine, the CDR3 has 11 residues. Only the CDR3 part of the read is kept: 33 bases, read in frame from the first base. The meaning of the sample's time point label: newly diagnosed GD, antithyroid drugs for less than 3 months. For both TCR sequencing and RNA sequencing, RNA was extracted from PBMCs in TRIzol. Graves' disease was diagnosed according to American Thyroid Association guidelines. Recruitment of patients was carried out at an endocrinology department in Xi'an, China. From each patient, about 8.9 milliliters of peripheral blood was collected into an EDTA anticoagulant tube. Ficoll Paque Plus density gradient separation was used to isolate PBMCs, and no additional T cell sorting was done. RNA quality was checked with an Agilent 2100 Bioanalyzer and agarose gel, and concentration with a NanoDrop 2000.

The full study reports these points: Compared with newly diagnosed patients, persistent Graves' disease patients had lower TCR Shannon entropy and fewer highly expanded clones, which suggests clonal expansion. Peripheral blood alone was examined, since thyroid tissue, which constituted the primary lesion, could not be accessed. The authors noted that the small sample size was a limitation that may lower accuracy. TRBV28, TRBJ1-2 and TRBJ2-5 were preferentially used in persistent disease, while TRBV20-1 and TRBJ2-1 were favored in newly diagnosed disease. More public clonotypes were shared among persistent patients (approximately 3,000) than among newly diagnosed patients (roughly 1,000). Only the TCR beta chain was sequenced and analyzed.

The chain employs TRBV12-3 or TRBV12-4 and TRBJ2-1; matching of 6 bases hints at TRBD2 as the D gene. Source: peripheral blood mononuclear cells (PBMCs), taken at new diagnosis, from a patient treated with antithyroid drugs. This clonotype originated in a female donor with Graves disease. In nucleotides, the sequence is TGTGCCAGCAGTTTAGCAGGACTAAAGTTCTTC. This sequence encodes CASSLAGLKFF.